These 6 T cell receptor beta chains were sequenced from one sample in a study of identical twins. TCRdb re-derived calls from the 5' RACE reads in MiXCR, one entry per CDR3 protein. The profile shows some 240,000 distinct CDR3 sequences, roughly 8.7% of them singletons. The same specimen was also included in a second study, on yellow fever vaccine responses in identical twins.

The sample comprised CD8+ T cells sorted from blood. All receptors derive from a woman aged 18-29 years in good health.

This clonotype was recorded at least ten times. The CDR3 loop reads CASSYSSQGWETQYF. The CDR3 DNA sequence: TGTGCCAGCAGTTACTCGTCACAGGGTTGGGAGACCCAGTACTTC. This sequence joins TRBV6-5 and TRBJ2-5; perhaps TRBD1 as D (6 bases). Germline CDR1 MNHEY, CDR2 SVGAGI. Trimming left V 0 bases short and J 5 bases short, with 13 bases between. This CDR3 comprises 15 residues.

In its sample, this clonotype was seen a few times. The gene calls are TRBV10-1 and TRBJ2-2; TRBD1 agrees at 11 bases. J gave up 5 bases and V 6 bases, and 17 bases lay outside the gene matches. The CDR3 is made up of 19 amino acids. CDR1 and CDR2 from the germline V gene are WNHNN and SYGVQD (reference sequence). CDR3 protein: CASSDSDRDRGYRTGELFF. The CDR3 region has the DNA TGCGCCAGCAGCGATTCCGACCGGGACAGGGGGTACAGGACCGGGGAGCTGTTTTTT.

Ten or more counts support this clonotype. V gene TRBV10-3 combines with J gene TRBJ2-1; D possibly corresponds to TRBD1 (6 bases). CDR1 and CDR2 from the germline V gene are ENHRY and SYGVKD. V was shortened by 1 base and J by 8 bases, with 15 bases between the two germline ends. This CDR3 has 15 amino acids. In nucleotides, the CDR3 is TGTGCCATCAGTGAGTTAGCAGGGGAAGGGGATGAGCAGTTCTTC. This sequence encodes CAISELAGEGDEQFF.

This clonotype showed up just a few times. CDR3 amino acids: CASSPTLGPRSYEQYF. The CDR3 DNA sequence: TGTGCCAGCAGCCCCACTTTGGGACCGAGGTCCTACGAGCAGTACTTC. The chain recombines TRBV7-9 with TRBJ2-7; D possibly uses TRBD1 or TRBD2 (5 bases each). Germline V lookup: CDR1 SEHNR, CDR2 FQNEAQ (reference sequence). V shed 5 bases and J shed 1 base, with 18 bases lying between them. The CDR3 runs 16 residues.

This clonotype was seen a handful of times. The J gene is TRBJ2-7, the V gene TRBV25-1; possibly TRBD1 for D (5 bases). The CDR3 length is 12 residues. Deletions cut 5 bases from V and 3 bases from J, with 8 bases between. The germline V gene encodes CDR1 MGHDK and CDR2 SYGVNS. CDR3 DNA sequence: TGTGCCAGCAGTCCAGGGTACTACGAGCAGTACTTC. Translation gives CASSPGYYEQYF.

The rearrangement links TRBV30 to TRBJ2-7; tentatively, D is TRBD1 (5 bases). The V end lost 7 bases, the J end lost 2 bases, and 15 bases lay between the germline ends. The CDR3 contains 13 residues. CDR1 and CDR2 from the germline V gene are GTSNPN and SVGIG (reference sequence). Here the CDR3 reads CAFSLDSPYEQYF. The CDR3 nucleotides are TGTGCCTTTTCTCTAGACAGTCCCTACGAGCAGTACTTC.